The 18 T cell receptor beta chains below all came from one sample that was sequenced in a study of T cells in Graves' hyperthyroidism and ophthalmopathy. TCR beta CDR3 regions were amplified from RNA transcripts. The HTBI primer set served for first-round RT-PCR of the TCR CDR3. Via MiXCR, TCRdb re-called the multiplex PCR reads, giving one row per CDR3 protein. The sample has just under 750,000 distinct CDR3 sequences, roughly a third seen once. The sequenced sample consisted of blood. Receptors were obtained from a woman aged 40-49 years with Graves' hyperthyroidism.

This clonotype was detected a few times. The V call is TRBV6-5, the J call TRBJ1-1; a weak D match, TRBD1 (5 bases). Trimming stripped 7 bases from V and 8 bases from J, with 14 bases between. The germline V gene encodes CDR1 MNHEY and CDR2 SVGAGI. The CDR3 loop spans 12 amino acids. The CDR3 coding sequence is TGTGCCAGCACTGGGACCTCGAGGGAAGCTTTCTTT. Amino acids: CASTGTSREAFF.

This clonotype was seen more than once but under ten times. V gene TRBV20-1 combines with J gene TRBJ2-7; possible D gene TRBD2, 5 bases. The CDR3 contains 14 residues. V dropped 6 bases and J dropped 5 bases, with 20 bases sitting between them. The germline V gene encodes CDR1 DFQATT and CDR2 SNEGSKA (reference sequence). This CDR3 reads CSANRGPERDEQYF. CDR3 in DNA: TGCAGTGCAAATAGAGGGCCCGAACGGGACGAGCAGTACTTC.

This clonotype was recorded at least ten times. The chain recombines TRBV7-9 with TRBJ1-4, with 10 positions matching TRBD1. The CDR3 is 18 amino acids. With 5 bases clipped from V and 6 bases from J, the junction kept 15 bases outside the gene matches. Looked up from germline, CDR1 is SEHNR and CDR2 is FQNEAQ (reference sequence). Written as DNA, the CDR3 is TGTGCCAGCAGCGAATCGTCGGACAGGGGGTATCGAGATGAAAAACTGTTTTTT. Encoded protein: CASSESSDRGYRDEKLFF.

This chain joins TRBV4-3 and TRBJ1-3; D uncertain. Trimming removed 0 bases from V and 4 bases from J, with 4 bases in between. The germline V gene has CDR1 LGHNA and CDR2 YSLEER. The CDR3 is 13 amino acids. The DNA for the CDR3 is TGCGCCAGCAGCCAAGAGGGGGGAAACACCATATATTTT. Its translation is CASSQEGGNTIYF.

Many counts were recorded for this clonotype. The chain joins TRBV29-1 to TRBJ2-7; D is possibly TRBD1 (5 bases). Germline V CDR1 and CDR2: SQVTM, ANQGSEA. The CDR3 extends over 11 amino acids. CDR3 sequence reads: CSAGYFGEQYF. The CDR3, as DNA: TGCAGTGCAGGGTATTTCGGCGAGCAGTACTTC.

This clonotype has just a few counts. V is TRBV4-2 and J is TRBJ1-3; possibly TRBD1 for D (5 bases). Per the germline V gene, CDR1 is LGHNA and CDR2 is YNFKEQ. V was trimmed by 0 bases and J by 2 bases, leaving 14 bases between them. The CDR3 contains 17 residues. The CDR3 nucleotides are TGTGCCAGCAGCCAAGATGGAGACGGCAGGGCTGGAAACACCATATATTTT. Its translation: CASSQDGDGRAGNTIYF.

This sequence joins TRBV5-6 and TRBJ2-7; D is perhaps TRBD1 (6 bases). The CDR3 has 16 amino acids. The V and J ends lost 5 bases and 2 bases respectively, with 20 bases between them. Germline values: CDR1 SGHDT, CDR2 YYEEEE. CDR3 amino acids: CASSPDANRATYEQYF. CDR3 DNA sequence: TGTGCCAGCAGTCCTGATGCCAACAGGGCGACCTACGAGCAGTACTTC.

This clonotype showed up many times. The chain combines TRBV29-1 with TRBJ2-7, with a possible D match to TRBD2 (5 bases). The germline gives CDR1 SQVTM, CDR2 ANQGSEA. The ends were cut back, 5 bases at V and 0 bases at J, with 11 bases in the middle. There are 13 residues in the CDR3. CDR3 region: CSVKMGSSYEQYF. The CDR3 DNA reads TGCAGCGTTAAGATGGGGAGCTCCTACGAGCAGTACTTC.

CDR3 sequence reads: CASSLSHDSYEQYF. DNA of the CDR3: TGTGCCAGCAGCTTATCCCATGACTCCTACGAGCAGTACTTC. The chain links TRBV7-8 to TRBJ2-7; no clear D. Per the germline V gene, CDR1 is SGHVS and CDR2 is FQNEAQ. V gave up 2 bases and J gave up 0 bases, with 8 bases separating them. The CDR3 is 14 amino acids.

The V gene is TRBV2, the J gene TRBJ1-5; D is possibly TRBD1 (5 bases). This CDR3 is 15 amino acids long. CDR1 SNHLY and CDR2 FYNNEI come from the germline V gene. Trimming cost V 5 bases and J 4 bases, with 15 bases left between them. The CDR3 sequence is CASSSTTEGNQPQHF. DNA for the CDR3: TGTGCCAGCAGTTCCACGACAGAAGGAAATCAGCCCCAGCATTTT.

The chain couples TRBV6-5 to TRBJ2-2, with 9 bases matching TRBD2. This CDR3 region has 17 residues. Germline CDR1 and CDR2: MNHEY and SVGAGI. The ends lost 3 bases at V and 5 bases at J; junction bases unmatched: 10. The CDR3 loop reads CASSYFAGGPLTGELFF. CDR3 coding DNA: TGTGCCAGCAGTTATTTCGCGGGAGGGCCACTAACCGGGGAGCTGTTTTTT.

In this sample, this clonotype turned up many times. The CDR3 nucleotides read TGTGCCAGCAAAGGAGGGACTTTCTACGAGCAGTACTTC. It specifies CASKGGTFYEQYF. V and J are TRBV12-3 or TRBV12-4 and TRBJ2-7; possible D gene TRBD2, 6 bases. V dropped 7 bases and J dropped 3 bases, with 13 bases sitting between them. This CDR3 spans 13 amino acids.

This clonotype was seen at least ten times. This rearrangement joins TRBV29-1 to TRBJ1-1; D unclear. CDR3 length: 13 residues. The germline V gene encodes CDR1 SQVTM and CDR2 ANQGSEA. V was cut by 7 bases and J by 2 bases, with 14 bases left in between. The CDR3 sequence is CSGGIWPNTEAFF. The CDR3 DNA reads TGCAGCGGAGGCATTTGGCCCAACACTGAAGCTTTCTTT.

This clonotype has just a few counts. The chain employs TRBV11-2 and TRBJ2-6; tentative D call: TRBD2 (5 bases). V was shortened by 3 bases and J by 2 bases, with 8 bases between the two germline ends. Germline CDR1 SGHAT, CDR2 FQNNGV. The CDR3 loop spans 15 amino acids. The CDR3 sequence is CASSLEVAGANVLTF. CDR3 bases: TGTGCCAGCAGCTTGGAGGTAGCTGGGGCCAACGTCCTGACTTTC.

The chain is built from TRBV6-1 and TRBJ2-2; maybe TRBD1 (6 bases). Germline values: CDR1 MNHNS, CDR2 SASEGT. This CDR3 is 15 amino acids long. V lost 5 bases and J lost 3, with 13 bases in between. This chain's CDR3 is CASSKQGPYTGELFF. CDR3 coding DNA: TGTGCCAGCAGTAAGCAGGGGCCGTACACCGGGGAGCTGTTTTTT.

The sample holds many counts of this clonotype. The chain has TRBV9 and TRBJ2-2; perhaps TRBD2 as D (5 bases). This CDR3 has 16 amino acids. Trimming cost V 0 bases and J 7 bases, with 16 bases left between them. CDR1 is SGDLS and CDR2 is YYNGEE in the germline V gene. Here the CDR3 reads CASSVDVPTGGGELFF. CDR3 sequence (DNA): TGTGCCAGCAGCGTAGACGTGCCCACTGGAGGCGGGGAGCTGTTTTTT.

This clonotype was seen a few times. J is TRBJ1-6 and V is TRBV6-5; D call uncertain. The CDR3 totals 15 residues. V was pared by 7 bases and J by 5 bases, with 15 bases between. Germline V gene lookup returns CDR1 MNHEY and CDR2 SVGAGI. This chain's CDR3 is CASTPSGIHNSPLHF. In DNA, the CDR3 is TGTGCCAGCACCCCTTCGGGGATTCATAATTCACCCCTCCACTTT.

The chain uses TRBV20-1 and TRBJ2-7, with D possibly TRBD1 on 5 matching bases. Trimming left V 1 base short and J 3 bases short, with 19 bases between. The CDR3 consists of 16 residues. The germline V gene encodes CDR1 DFQATT and CDR2 SNEGSKA (reference sequence). The CDR3 DNA reads as TGCAGTGCTAGAGCTAACATGGTGGGGCCCGGCTACGAGCAGTACTTC. This codes for CSARANMVGPGYEQYF.